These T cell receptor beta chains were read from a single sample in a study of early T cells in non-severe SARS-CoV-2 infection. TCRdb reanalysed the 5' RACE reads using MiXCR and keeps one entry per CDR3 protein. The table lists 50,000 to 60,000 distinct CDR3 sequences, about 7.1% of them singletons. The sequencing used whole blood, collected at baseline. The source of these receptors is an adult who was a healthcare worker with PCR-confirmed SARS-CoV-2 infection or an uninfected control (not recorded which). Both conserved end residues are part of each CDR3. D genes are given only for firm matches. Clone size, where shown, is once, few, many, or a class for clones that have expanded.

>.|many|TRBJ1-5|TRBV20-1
TGCAGTGCGCTGCGGGGGTCCCTAATAGATCAGCCCCAGCATTTT
CSALRGSLIDQPQHF
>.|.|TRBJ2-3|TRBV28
TGTGCCAGCAGTTTGAAACAGAGCACAGATACGCAGTATTTT
CASSLKQSTDTQYF
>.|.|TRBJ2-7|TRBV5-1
TGCGCCAGCAGCTTGGCCGGGTCCTACGAGCAGTACTTC
CASSLAGSYEQYF
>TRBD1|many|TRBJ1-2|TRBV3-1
TGTGCCAGCAGCCAAGGGTTAGATTGGACAGGGGACTATGGCTACACCTTC
CASSQGLDWTGDYGYTF
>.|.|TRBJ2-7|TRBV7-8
TGTGCCAGCAGCTTGGAAAGCTCCTACGAGCAGTACTTC
CASSLESSYEQYF
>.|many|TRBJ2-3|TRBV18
TGTGCCAGCTCAGGGGCCAGCACAGATACGCAGTATTTT
CASSGASTDTQYF
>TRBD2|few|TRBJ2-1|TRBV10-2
TGCGCCAGCAGTAAACCGGGACTAGCGGGGGGCCGGGAGCAGTTCTTC
CASSKPGLAGGREQFF
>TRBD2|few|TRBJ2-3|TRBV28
TGTGCCAGCAGTTTAGGACGGGGACTAGCTTTGGCAGATACGCAGTATTTT
CASSLGRGLALADTQYF
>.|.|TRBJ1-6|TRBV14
TGTGCCAGCAGCCAAGATTGGGCCCCCCTCCACTTT
CASSQDWAPLHF
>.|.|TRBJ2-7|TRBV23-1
TGCGCCAGCAGTCGAGCCGACAGGCCCTACGAGCAGTACTTC
CASSRADRPYEQYF